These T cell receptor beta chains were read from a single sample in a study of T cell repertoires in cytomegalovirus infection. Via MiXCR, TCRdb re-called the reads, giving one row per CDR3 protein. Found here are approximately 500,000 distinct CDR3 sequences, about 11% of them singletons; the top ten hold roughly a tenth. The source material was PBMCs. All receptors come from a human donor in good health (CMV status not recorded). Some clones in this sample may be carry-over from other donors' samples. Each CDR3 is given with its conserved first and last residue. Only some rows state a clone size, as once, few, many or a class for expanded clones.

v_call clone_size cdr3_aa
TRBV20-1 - CSAVSESSYNEQFF
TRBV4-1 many CASSQGGTGQPQHF
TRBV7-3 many CASSLMGAHEQFF
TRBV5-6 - CASMGLLANYGYTF
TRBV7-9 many CASSPIIQGNEQFF
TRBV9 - CASTLHQSGQMNTEAFF
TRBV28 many CASSLSPVSRGAGELFF
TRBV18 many CASSPPYREETQYF
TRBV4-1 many CASSQDKTSTDTQYF
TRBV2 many CANLGSLGEKLFF
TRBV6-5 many CASSRGQEQPQHF
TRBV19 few CASVERAWGSTEAFF
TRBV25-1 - CASRSRSSYNSPLHF
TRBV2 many CASSRPPAFSTAINEKLFF
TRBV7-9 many CASSSSTVEAFF
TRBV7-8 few CASSSIGGSGELFF
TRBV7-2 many CASSSDRAQPQHF
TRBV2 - CASSRTDNSNQPQHF
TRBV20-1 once CSATKDSGANVLTF
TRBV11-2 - CATRTGSEGYTF
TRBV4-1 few CASSQDSGGLELADTQYF
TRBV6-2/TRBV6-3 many CASSYTDALMETQYF
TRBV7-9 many CASSFSGSGANVLTF
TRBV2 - CASSITSGTSGADTQYF
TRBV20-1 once CSAKYHEQFF
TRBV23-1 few CASPRQETGELFF
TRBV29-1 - CSVEALAGTSSSYEQYF
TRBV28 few CASSPLAGGTPDTQYF
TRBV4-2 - CASSQESPTGGNSPLHF
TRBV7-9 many CASSASGTLNTEAFF
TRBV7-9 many CASSSIFTIPGQTF
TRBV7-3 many CASSTNSGNTIYF
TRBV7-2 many CASSLAPTRRRHNEQFF
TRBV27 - CASRRTSGGFGANVLTF
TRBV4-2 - CASSLTRDRGYTGELFF
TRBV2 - CASSSFGGQLTGELFF
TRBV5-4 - CASSHTGLEKLNEQFF
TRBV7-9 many CASSLEAEYEQYF
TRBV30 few CACHRDSSYNEQFF
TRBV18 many CASSPGFTTEAFF
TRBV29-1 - CSAQSREGGYTF
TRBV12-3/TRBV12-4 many CASSHRERWDNSPLHF
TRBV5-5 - CASSLVIRASTYEQYF
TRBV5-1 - CASSLVESTDTQYF
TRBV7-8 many CASSLEVGRLLTNNEKLFF
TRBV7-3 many CASSLQGAPNTEAFF
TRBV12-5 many CASGLPLQGSPLHF
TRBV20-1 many CSARDRVYNSPLHF
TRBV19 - CASSTLQLNTEAFF
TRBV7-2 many CASSSYRGSPFF
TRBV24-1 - CATRDSSYNEQFF
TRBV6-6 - CASSTPTDTQYF
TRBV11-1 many CASSLDGGGNTEAFF
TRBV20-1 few CSAGLLNTGELFF
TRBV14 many CASSRGWMNSPLHF
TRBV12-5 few CASGLDLDSSTDTQYF